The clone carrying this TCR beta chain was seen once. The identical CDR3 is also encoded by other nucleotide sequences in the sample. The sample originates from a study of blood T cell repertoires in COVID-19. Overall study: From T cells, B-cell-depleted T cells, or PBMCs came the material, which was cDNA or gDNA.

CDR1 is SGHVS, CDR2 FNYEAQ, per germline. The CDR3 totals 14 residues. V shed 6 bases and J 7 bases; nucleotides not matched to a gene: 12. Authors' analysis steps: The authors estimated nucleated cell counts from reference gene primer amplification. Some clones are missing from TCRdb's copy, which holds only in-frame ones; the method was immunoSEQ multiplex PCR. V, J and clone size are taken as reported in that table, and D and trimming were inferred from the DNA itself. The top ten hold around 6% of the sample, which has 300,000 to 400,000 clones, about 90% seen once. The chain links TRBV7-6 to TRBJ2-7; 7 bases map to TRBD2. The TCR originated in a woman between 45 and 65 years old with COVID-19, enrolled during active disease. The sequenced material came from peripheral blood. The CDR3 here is CASSLRTRWGEQYF. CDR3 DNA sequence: TGTGCCAGCAGTTTACGGACTAGGTGGGGAGAGCAGTACTTC.